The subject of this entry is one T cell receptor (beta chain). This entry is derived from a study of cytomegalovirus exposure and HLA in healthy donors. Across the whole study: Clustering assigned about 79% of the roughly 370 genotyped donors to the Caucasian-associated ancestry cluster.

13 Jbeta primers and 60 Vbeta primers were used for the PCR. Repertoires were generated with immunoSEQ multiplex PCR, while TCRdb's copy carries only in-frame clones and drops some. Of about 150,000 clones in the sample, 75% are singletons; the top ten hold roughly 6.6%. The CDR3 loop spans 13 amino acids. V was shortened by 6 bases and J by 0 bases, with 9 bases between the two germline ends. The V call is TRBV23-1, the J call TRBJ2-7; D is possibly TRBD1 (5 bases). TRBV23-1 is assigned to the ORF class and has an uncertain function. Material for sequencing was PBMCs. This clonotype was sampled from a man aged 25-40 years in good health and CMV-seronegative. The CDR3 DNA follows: TGCGCCAGCAGCGGACATCCCTCCTACGAGCAGTACTTC. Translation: CASSGHPSYEQYF.